This T cell receptor beta chain was found in a study of blood T cell repertoires in COVID-19. Across the study: PBMCs, B-cell-depleted T cells, or T cells provided the cDNA or gDNA that made up the material.

This clone has just a few counts. Germline CDR1 and CDR2: MGHRA and YSYEKL. Trimming removed 0 bases from V and 13 bases from J, with 10 bases in between. The CDR3 has 11 amino acids. Original processing notes: For nucleated cells, counts were estimated from reference gene primer amplification. The assay was immunoSEQ multiplex PCR, and TCRdb's table has in-frame clones only and misses some. From that table come the V and J calls and clone size; the DNA was used to work out D and trimming. The sample yields approximately 220,000 clones, around 80% seen once. The sample was peripheral blood. The rearrangement links TRBV4-1 to TRBJ2-7; D is unclear. The sequence was obtained from a woman older than 75 with acute or convalescent COVID-19. CDR3 residues: CASSQDFSFYF. The CDR3, as DNA: TGCGCCAGCAGCCAAGATTTTTCCTTTTACTTC.